These T cell receptor beta chains were read from a single sample in a study of shared clonotypes between healthy human individuals. Sequenced by immunoSEQ multiplex PCR; TCRdb stores in-frame clones only, minus some. The repertoire holds about 2.2 million clones, with under 95% as singletons. The source material was naive CD8+ T cells from PBMCs. Receptors originate from a young man in good health. Some clones in this sample may be carry-over from other donors' samples. CDR3s include the opening cysteine and the closing phenylalanine or tryptophan. A D gene is named only where the DNA matches it firmly. The listing skips clone size in some rows; elsewhere it reads once, few, many or a size class.

cdr3_nt	cdr3_aa	d_call	clone_size	v_call	j_call
TGTGCCAGTAGTTTTAATGAAAAACTGTTTTTT	CASSFNEKLFF	NA	NA	TRBV19	TRBJ1-4
TGTGCCAGCAGAAGCTTGGCAGATACGCAGTATTTT	CASRSLADTQYF	NA	NA	TRBV6-1	TRBJ2-3
TGCGCCAGCAGCCAAGCAGCTAGCGGGAGAGGGGGTGAGCAGTTCTTC	CASSQAASGRGGEQFF	TRBD2	NA	TRBV4-1	TRBJ2-1
TGTGCCAGTAGTACTCGGGAGGCCTCCTACGAGCAGTACTTC	CASSTREASYEQYF	TRBD2	NA	TRBV19	TRBJ2-7
TGTGCCAGTAGTATAGATCTCGAGCGGGAGAACTACGAGCAGTACTTC	CASSIDLERENYEQYF	TRBD2	NA	TRBV19	TRBJ2-7
TGTGCCAGCAGCGCCGGGACTAGCGGGAGTTTCTACGAGCAGTACTTC	CASSAGTSGSFYEQYF	TRBD2	NA	TRBV9	TRBJ2-7
TGTGCCAGCAGTTACGGCACCCTGAACACTGAAGCTTTCTTT	CASSYGTLNTEAFF	NA	NA	TRBV6-5	TRBJ1-1
TGCGCCAGCAGCGAAAGTACTATTGACAGGGGGGACACTGAAGCTTTCTTT	CASSESTIDRGDTEAFF	TRBD1	NA	TRBV5-1	TRBJ1-1
TGCGCCAGCAGCCATAAGGGGACTAGCGGGAGTACAGATACGCAGTATTTT	CASSHKGTSGSTDTQYF	TRBD2	once	TRBV5-1	TRBJ2-3
TGTGCCAGCAGCGCCGGTAGCGGGAGGGCCGATGAGCAGTTCTTC	CASSAGSGRADEQFF	TRBD2	NA	TRBV9	TRBJ2-1
TGTGCCAGCAGCCCGACTAGCGGGAGCCCCTACGAGCAGTACTTC	CASSPTSGSPYEQYF	TRBD2	NA	TRBV7-2	TRBJ2-7
TGTGCCAGCAGCCCAAAGACAGGCCCAGGCGAGCAGTACTTC	CASSPKTGPGEQYF	NA	NA	TRBV7-9	TRBJ2-7
TGTGCCAGCGGGCACAGGCGGGAGCTCGACAATGAGCAGTTCTTC	CASGHRRELDNEQFF	TRBD2	NA	TRBV27	TRBJ2-1
TGTGCCAGCACCTTTAGCAGCTCCTACAATGAGCAGTTCTTC	CASTFSSSYNEQFF	NA	NA	TRBV6-5	TRBJ2-1
TGTGCCAGCAGTTTATCTTGGGGGAGCTACGAGCAGTACTTC	CASSLSWGSYEQYF	NA	NA	TRBV27	TRBJ2-7
TGCGCCAGCAGCCAAGTTGAAGGCATGAGGGAGCAGTACTTC	CASSQVEGMREQYF	NA	NA	TRBV4-3	TRBJ2-7
TGTGCCAGCAGCGACCGGGGACTAGCGGGGAACACCGGGGAGCTGTTTTTT	CASSDRGLAGNTGELFF	TRBD2	NA	TRBV7-9	TRBJ2-2
TGTGCCAGCAGCTTAGACGGCAGGGAGGGTGAGCAGTTCTTC	CASSLDGREGEQFF	TRBD2	NA	TRBV7-2	TRBJ2-1
TGTGCCAGCAGTTTACTCCAGGGACAGATTAGCACAGATACGCAGTATTTT	CASSLLQGQISTDTQYF	TRBD1	NA	TRBV27	TRBJ2-3
TGTGCCAGCATGGATAATAGGGACCCCGACACTGAAGCTTTCTTT	CASMDNRDPDTEAFF	NA	NA	TRBV6-6	TRBJ1-1
TGTGCCAGCAGCCCCCCCGTCGGGGTCTCCGGGGAGCTGTTTTTT	CASSPPVGVSGELFF	NA	NA	TRBV27	TRBJ2-2
TGTGCCAGCATTCCTCTAACGGGGGCCTACGAGCAGTACTTC	CASIPLTGAYEQYF	NA	NA	TRBV27	TRBJ2-7
TGTGCCAGCAGTTTACGTGGCCTTGGCGCTGAAGCTTTCTTT	CASSLRGLGAEAFF	NA	NA	TRBV27	TRBJ1-1
TGTGCCAGCAGCTCAAGGGCCGGGGAGCTGTTTTTT	CASSSRAGELFF	NA	NA	TRBV11-3	TRBJ2-2
TGTGCCAGCAGCCCCGTCCACCTCCGAGAGACCCAGTACTTC	CASSPVHLRETQYF	NA	NA	TRBV27	TRBJ2-5
TGTGCCAGCAGCCGACTAGCGTACGGGGAGCTGTTTTTT	CASSRLAYGELFF	TRBD2	NA	TRBV7-3	TRBJ2-2
TGTGCCAGCAGCCCCCGGACAGGGTCGGCGAACACCGGGGAGCTGTTTTTT	CASSPRTGSANTGELFF	TRBD1	NA	TRBV11-2	TRBJ2-2
TGTGCCACCAGCAGAGCTAAGCGGAGCACAGATACGCAGTATTTT	CATSRAKRSTDTQYF	NA	NA	TRBV15	TRBJ2-3
TGTGCCAGCAGCCCTAAGGGGATGGGGACAGACTACGAGCAGTACTTC	CASSPKGMGTDYEQYF	TRBD1	NA	TRBV14	TRBJ2-7
TGTGCCAGCAGCTATGGTGCGGGACTAGCGGGAGCCGCCTACGAGCAGTACTTC	CASSYGAGLAGAAYEQYF	TRBD2	NA	TRBV11-2	TRBJ2-7
TGTGCCAGCAGCTTCGTAAACCCTATCGCCTATGTGGTCTATGGCTACACCTTC	CASSFVNPIAYVVYGYTF	NA	NA	TRBV7-8	TRBJ1-2
TGTGCCAGCAGTGAATCAGACTTAGGAGAGACCCAGTACTTC	CASSESDLGETQYF	NA	NA	TRBV25-1	TRBJ2-5
TGTGCCAGCAGCCCTCTGCGGACAGGGTTCTACGAGCAGTACTTC	CASSPLRTGFYEQYF	TRBD1	NA	TRBV6-1	TRBJ2-7
TGTGCCAGCAGCGGAGTTGACAGCCAGGATACGCAGTATTTT	CASSGVDSQDTQYF	NA	NA	TRBV7-8	TRBJ2-3
TGTGCCAGTAGTACACCCGGGAGGGACACAGCTAACTATGGCTACACCTTC	CASSTPGRDTANYGYTF	NA	NA	TRBV19	TRBJ1-2
TGTGCCAGCAGCTTACGTCTAGCTTCTTCCCGTACAGATACGCAGTATTTT	CASSLRLASSRTDTQYF	NA	NA	TRBV11-2	TRBJ2-3
TGTGCCAGCAGCCCAGGGGGGGTCTATGGCTACACCTTC	CASSPGGVYGYTF	TRBD1	NA	TRBV28	TRBJ1-2
TGTGCCAGCAGTTTCCCTAGGACACTGGTAAGCGCTTTCTTT	CASSFPRTLVSAFF	NA	NA	TRBV28	TRBJ1-1
TGCAGCGTTGAAGAGATCGGGGAGCTGTTTTTT	CSVEEIGELFF	NA	few	TRBV29-1	TRBJ2-2
TGCAGCGCTAGGACTAGCGTCCACGAGCAGTACTTC	CSARTSVHEQYF	TRBD2	NA	TRBV29-1	TRBJ2-7
TGTGCCAGCAGCCCCGGGGGCGGCACCGGGGAGCTGTTTTTT	CASSPGGGTGELFF	NA	NA	TRBV4-2	TRBJ2-2
TGCGCCAGCAGCCAACACGATCTCAACACTGAAGCTTTCTTT	CASSQHDLNTEAFF	NA	few	TRBV4-1	TRBJ1-1
TGTGCCAGCAGCTTAGATCCCGGGGGTAACTATGGCTACACCTTC	CASSLDPGGNYGYTF	NA	NA	TRBV11-2	TRBJ1-2
TGTGCCAGCAGCCGCAGGGTGACGGATGAGCAGTTCTTC	CASSRRVTDEQFF	NA	NA	TRBV6-6	TRBJ2-1
TGCGCCAGCAGTGAAGTGGCGCAGGACCCCAATCAGCCCCAGCATTTT	CASSEVAQDPNQPQHF	NA	NA	TRBV10-2	TRBJ1-5
TGTGCCAGCTCACCCCCGGGACTAACCACAGATACGCAGTATTTT	CASSPPGLTTDTQYF	TRBD2	NA	TRBV18	TRBJ2-3
TGTGCCAGCACCCCTCGGGTTCATCTTTACACCGGGGAGCTGTTTTTT	CASTPRVHLYTGELFF	NA	NA	TRBV28	TRBJ2-2
TGTGCCAGTAGTATCGGCGGACAGGGGGCGGGAAACATTCAGTACTTC	CASSIGGQGAGNIQYF	TRBD1	once	TRBV19	TRBJ2-4
TGCGCCAATCAACCTCTGACAGGGCAAGAGACCCAGTACTTC	CANQPLTGQETQYF	TRBD1	NA	TRBV5-1	TRBJ2-5
TGCGCCAGCAGCCTGGTGAGAAGGATGAACACTGAAGCTTTCTTT	CASSLVRRMNTEAFF	NA	NA	TRBV4-3	TRBJ1-1
TGTGCCAGCAGCTTGGGGGATACAGCCAACACTGAAGCTTTCTTT	CASSLGDTANTEAFF	NA	NA	TRBV5-6	TRBJ1-1
TGTGCCAGCAGCCAGGGGACAGATTATGGCTACACCTTC	CASSQGTDYGYTF	TRBD1	NA	TRBV14	TRBJ1-2
TGTGCCAGCAGCCCCGGGGGGGCCTCGGACTATGGCTACACCTTC	CASSPGGASDYGYTF	NA	once	TRBV9	TRBJ1-2
TGTGCCAGCAGTGTATCAGGGGTGACTGAAGCTTTCTTT	CASSVSGVTEAFF	NA	few	TRBV6-1	TRBJ1-1
TGTGCCAGCAGCTTACATGAATTTGAAGCTTTCTTT	CASSLHEFEAFF	NA	NA	TRBV5-4	TRBJ1-1
TGTGCCAGCAGCTTTAGGGACAAAACGAACACCGGGGAGCTGTTTTTT	CASSFRDKTNTGELFF	NA	NA	TRBV7-9	TRBJ2-2
TGTGCCACTGCATGGACAGGTTATAATGAAAAACTGTTTTTT	CATAWTGYNEKLFF	TRBD1	NA	TRBV19	TRBJ1-4